The clone carrying this T cell receptor beta chain showed up just a few times. From the RT-PCR reads, TCRdb called clonotypes with MiXCR, one entry per CDR3 protein. The table records 300,000 to 350,000 distinct CDR3 sequences, roughly 22% of them present only once. These data are taken from a study of response to subunit inactivated influenza vaccine. V was clipped by 5 bases and J by 2 bases, with 13 bases between them. The CDR3 is made up of 14 amino acids. Germline V lookup: CDR1 MGHRA, CDR2 YSYEKL. This sequence was found in a man aged 50 to 69 who received an inactivated influenza vaccine. Sequences were derived from PBMCs from blood, sampled around 22 months after vaccination. V is TRBV4-1 and J is TRBJ2-7, with no clear D. CDR3 nucleotide sequence: TGCGCCAGCAGCTCATACGAACGCGCCTACGAGCAGTACTTC. Its translation: CASSSYERAYEQYF.